These T cell receptor beta chains were read from a single sample in a study of cytomegalovirus exposure and HLA in healthy donors. Sequencing was performed with immunoSEQ multiplex PCR; in TCRdb, only in-frame clones are kept and a portion is missing. The sample lists about 110,000 clones, roughly 88% seen once, with 3% in the top ten. The source material was PBMCs. Source of these receptors: a woman younger than 30 in good health and CMV-seronegative. CDR3s include the opening cysteine and the closing phenylalanine or tryptophan. The order of the fields is clone size, D gene, V gene, J gene, CDR3 protein, CDR3 DNA. D genes are given only for firm matches. Clone size, where shown, is once, few, many, or a class for clones that have expanded.

>.|TRBD2|TRBV7-3|TRBJ2-1
CASSDGGGYNEQFF
TGTGCCAGCAGCGATGGCGGGGGATACAATGAGCAGTTCTTC
>.|.|TRBV9|TRBJ2-7
CASGRTVREQYF
TGTGCCAGCGGGAGGACCGTCCGCGAGCAGTACTTC
>.|.|TRBV5-6|TRBJ2-1
CASSLWQGPGYNEQFF
TGTGCCAGCAGCTTGTGGCAGGGGCCGGGGTACAATGAGCAGTTCTTC
>.|.|TRBV7-8|TRBJ1-1
CASSRAGRDEAFF
TGTGCCAGCAGCCGAGCGGGTAGGGACGAAGCTTTCTTT
>.|TRBD2|TRBV29-1|TRBJ2-7
CSVDPSGVGDEQYF
TGCAGCGTTGACCCTAGCGGGGTCGGCGACGAGCAGTACTTC
>.|.|TRBV6-5|TRBJ1-2
CASSYSIGGTGGYTF
TGTGCCAGCAGTTACTCGATCGGCGGCACCGGGGGCTACACCTTC
>.|.|TRBV29-1|TRBJ1-4
CSVVNNEKLFF
TGCAGCGTTGTTAATAATGAAAAACTGTTTTTT
>.|TRBD1|TRBV6-1|TRBJ1-2
CASSGRPGQDHNYGYTF
TGTGCCAGCAGTGGTCGACCGGGACAGGATCATAACTATGGCTACACCTTC
>.|TRBD1|TRBV5-6|TRBJ2-7
CASSLTGVLEQYF
TGTGCCAGCAGCTTGACAGGGGTACTCGAGCAGTACTTC
>.|TRBD1|TRBV6-5|TRBJ1-6
CASSPRDRGSPLHF
TGTGCCAGCAGCCCCCGGGACAGGGGCTCACCCCTCCACTTT
>.|.|TRBV6-1|TRBJ1-4
CASRYRVDEKLFF
TGTGCCAGCAGGTACAGGGTTGATGAAAAACTGTTTTTT
>.|TRBD1|TRBV28|TRBJ1-1
CASRPPRTGYAEAFF
TGTGCCAGCAGACCACCAAGGACAGGCTACGCTGAAGCTTTCTTT
>.|TRBD1|TRBV19|TRBJ2-2
CASFRGTGELFF
TGTGCCAGCTTCAGGGGGACCGGGGAGCTGTTTTTT
>.|TRBD1|TRBV6-5|TRBJ1-1
CASSVRDRVPPEAFF
TGTGCCAGCAGTGTCCGGGACAGGGTACCCCCTGAAGCTTTCTTT
>.|TRBD1|TRBV9|TRBJ2-7
CASSAGQGVSYEQYF
TGTGCCAGCAGCGCGGGACAGGGTGTCTCTTACGAGCAGTACTTC
>few|TRBD1|TRBV25-1|TRBJ2-3
CASSDSTGHSTDTQYF
TGTGCCAGCAGTGATTCGACAGGGCACAGCACAGATACGCAGTATTTT
>.|.|TRBV2|TRBJ1-2
CASSDGQHYGYTF
TGTGCCAGCAGCGATGGACAGCACTATGGCTACACCTTC
>few|TRBD1|TRBV27|TRBJ1-2
CASRSTGGFNYGYTF
TGTGCCAGCAGATCGACAGGGGGCTTTAACTATGGCTACACCTTC
>.|.|TRBV14|TRBJ1-2
CASSQDRGRGYGYTF
TGTGCCAGCAGCCAAGACAGGGGACGGGGCTATGGCTACACCTTC
>.|.|TRBV6-5|TRBJ1-2
CARTSGNPRYGYTF
TGTGCCAGAACATCAGGGAATCCTCGCTATGGCTACACCTTC
>.|TRBD1|TRBV4-1|TRBJ2-2
CASSHPRTGENTGELFF
TGCGCCAGCAGCCACCCAAGGACAGGAGAGAACACCGGGGAGCTGTTTTTT
>.|.|TRBV9|TRBJ2-7
CASSGTASSYEQYF
TGTGCCAGCAGCGGGACAGCCAGCTCCTACGAGCAGTACTTC
>.|.|TRBV4-2|TRBJ2-7
CASSQTNLGDEQYF
TGTGCCAGCAGCCAAACCAACCTGGGCGACGAGCAGTACTTC
>.|.|TRBV5-6|TRBJ2-7
CASSPQLGGPPYEQYF
TGTGCCAGCAGCCCCCAACTGGGGGGGCCACCCTACGAGCAGTACTTC
>.|.|TRBV5-6|TRBJ2-3
CASSLAARGTDTQYF
TGTGCCAGCAGCTTGGCCGCCAGGGGCACAGATACGCAGTATTTT
>.|TRBD1|TRBV25-1|TRBJ2-7
CASSATGGGEQYF
TGTGCCAGCAGTGCGACAGGGGGAGGCGAGCAGTACTTC